This TCR beta chain was captured in a study of cytomegalovirus exposure and HLA in healthy donors. Overall study results and limits: Available immune exposure information covered CMV serostatus only. Earlier findings revealed that most TCR beta V segments proved productive either about 87% or about 30% of the time.

Comment on this clone: Its antigen remains unknown.

Though nominally healthy at sampling, donors likely had unrecorded immune exposures. In the PCR, 60 Vbeta and 13 Jbeta primers were used. TCRdb's copy holds only in-frame clones and misses some; the assay was immunoSEQ multiplex PCR. The sample holds 110,000 to 150,000 clones; around 80% are singletons and the top ten take 2.5% to 3%. This CDR3 is 16 amino acids long. Looked up from germline, CDR1 is SQVTM and CDR2 is ANQGSEA. The trim removed 4 bases at V and 4 bases at J, leaving 13 bases unmatched. The TCR was taken from a female donor in good health and CMV-seronegative. The chain recombines TRBV29-1 with TRBJ2-3; 8 positions match TRBD2. The sample was PBMCs. The CDR3 bases are TGCAGCGTTGCCAGGGAGCGGGGGCATAACGCAGATACGCAGTATTTT. Translating gives CSVARERGHNADTQYF.